Here is one T cell receptor beta chain with its context. Its antigen is as yet unknown. The sample originates from a study of memory CD4+ T cells and cytomegalovirus serostatus. Findings of the study overall: The CMV-associated TCR signature appears largely within the CD4+ memory repertoire.

As handled by the study authors: Out-of-frame sequences were removed, leaving 2 million to 2.5 million distinct TCRbeta sequences. This table comes from immunoSEQ multiplex PCR, and its TCRdb copy is limited to in-frame clones, with some not included. From that table come the V and J calls and clone size; the DNA was used to work out D and trimming. The profile shows about 50,000 clones, 82% of them singletons. Trimming left V 6 bases short and J 4 bases short, with 9 bases between. Germline CDR1 is SNHLY and CDR2 is FYNNEI. The CDR3 extends over 12 amino acids. The sort gate was single viable CD3+CD4+CD8-CD45RO+ cells for memory CD4+ T cells. CMV serostatus came from serum IgG against pp150, pp28, p38, p52. Total CD4+ T cells were enriched by CD4 positive selection.

The gene calls are TRBV2 and TRBJ2-5; the D is unclear. Input material: memory CD4+ T cells from blood. The source is an adult in good health and CMV-seronegative. For the CDR3, the DNA is TGTGCCAGCAGAAGGGCTGGAGAGACCCAGTACTTC. This codes for CASRRAGETQYF.